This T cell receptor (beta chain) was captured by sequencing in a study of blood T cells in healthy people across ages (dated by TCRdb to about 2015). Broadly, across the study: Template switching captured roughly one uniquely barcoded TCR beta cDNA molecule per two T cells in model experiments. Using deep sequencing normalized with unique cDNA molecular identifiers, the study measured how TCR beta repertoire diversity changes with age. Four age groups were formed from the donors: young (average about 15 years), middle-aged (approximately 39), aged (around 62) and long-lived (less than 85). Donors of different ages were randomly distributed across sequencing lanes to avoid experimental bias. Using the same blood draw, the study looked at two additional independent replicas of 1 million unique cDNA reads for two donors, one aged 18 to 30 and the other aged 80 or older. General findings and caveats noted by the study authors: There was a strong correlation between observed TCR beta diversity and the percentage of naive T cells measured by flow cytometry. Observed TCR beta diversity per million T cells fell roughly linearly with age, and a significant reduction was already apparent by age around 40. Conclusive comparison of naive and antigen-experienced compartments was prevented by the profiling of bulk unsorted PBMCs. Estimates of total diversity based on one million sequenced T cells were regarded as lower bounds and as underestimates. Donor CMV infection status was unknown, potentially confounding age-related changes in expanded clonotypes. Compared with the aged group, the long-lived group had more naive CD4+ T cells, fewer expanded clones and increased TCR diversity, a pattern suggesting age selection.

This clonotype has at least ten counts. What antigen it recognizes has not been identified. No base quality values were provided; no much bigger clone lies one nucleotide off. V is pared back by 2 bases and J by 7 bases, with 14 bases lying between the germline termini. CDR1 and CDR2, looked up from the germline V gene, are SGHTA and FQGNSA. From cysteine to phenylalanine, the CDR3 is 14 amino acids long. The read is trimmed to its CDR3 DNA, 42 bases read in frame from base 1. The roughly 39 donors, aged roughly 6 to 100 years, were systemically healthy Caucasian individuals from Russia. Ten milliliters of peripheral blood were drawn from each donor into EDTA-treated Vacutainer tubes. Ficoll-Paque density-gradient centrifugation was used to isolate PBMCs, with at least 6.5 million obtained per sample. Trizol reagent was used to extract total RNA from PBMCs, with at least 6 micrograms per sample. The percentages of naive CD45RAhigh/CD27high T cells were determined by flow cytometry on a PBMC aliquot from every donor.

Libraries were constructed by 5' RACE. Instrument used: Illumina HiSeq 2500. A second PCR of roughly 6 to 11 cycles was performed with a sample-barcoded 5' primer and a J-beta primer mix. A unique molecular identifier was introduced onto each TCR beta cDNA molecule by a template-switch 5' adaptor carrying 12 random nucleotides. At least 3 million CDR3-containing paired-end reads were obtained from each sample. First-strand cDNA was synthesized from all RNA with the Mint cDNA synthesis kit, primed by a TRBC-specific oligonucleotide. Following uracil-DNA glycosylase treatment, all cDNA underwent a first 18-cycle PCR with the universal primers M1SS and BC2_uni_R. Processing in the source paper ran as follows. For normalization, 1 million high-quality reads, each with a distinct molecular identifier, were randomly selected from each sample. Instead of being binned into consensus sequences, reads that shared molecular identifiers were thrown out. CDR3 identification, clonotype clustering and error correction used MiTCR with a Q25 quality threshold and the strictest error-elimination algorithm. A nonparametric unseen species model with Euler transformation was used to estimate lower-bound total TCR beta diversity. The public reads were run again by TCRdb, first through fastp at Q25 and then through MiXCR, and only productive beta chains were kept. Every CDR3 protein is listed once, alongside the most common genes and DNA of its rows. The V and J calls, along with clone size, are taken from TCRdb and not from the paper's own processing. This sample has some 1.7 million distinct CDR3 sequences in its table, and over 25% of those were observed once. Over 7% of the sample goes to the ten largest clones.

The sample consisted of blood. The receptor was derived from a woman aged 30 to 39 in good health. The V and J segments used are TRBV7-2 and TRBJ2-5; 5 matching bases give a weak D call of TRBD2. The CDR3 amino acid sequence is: CASSLPDGKGTQYF. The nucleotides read TGTGCCAGCAGCTTACCGGACGGGAAAGGGACCCAGTACTTC.